A single sample gave rise to the 23 T cell receptor beta chains below, sequenced in a study of blood T cell repertoires in COVID-19. Clones were read by immunoSEQ multiplex PCR, and TCRdb kept only the in-frame ones, dropping some. The sample includes approximately 210,000 clones, more than 70% seen only once; the top ten take less than 7.5%. The source material was peripheral blood. Receptor source: a woman between 35 and 50 years old who had recovered from COVID-19.

The chain couples TRBV7-8 to TRBJ1-5, with 8 bases fitting TRBD1. The CDR3 has 16 residues. With 8 bases clipped from V and 4 bases from J, the junction kept 13 bases outside the gene matches. Germline V gene data show CDR1 as SGHVS and CDR2 as FQNEAQ. CDR3 DNA sequence: TGTGCCAGCGCTTCCATGGAGACAGGGGTAAATCAGCCCCAGCATTTT. It translates to CASASMETGVNQPQHF.

The chain couples TRBV30 to TRBJ1-4; no clear D. The CDR3 totals 14 residues. The germline V gene encodes CDR1 GTSNPN and CDR2 SVGIG (reference sequence). Trimming took 2 bases from V and 7 from J, leaving 14 bases between them. CDR3: CAWSTPGVGEKLFF. The CDR3 DNA follows: TGTGCCTGGAGTACCCCGGGAGTAGGTGAAAAACTGTTTTTT.

The rearrangement uses TRBV27 and TRBJ1-2, with D perhaps TRBD1 (5 bases). Per the germline V gene, CDR1 is MNHEY and CDR2 is SMNVEV (reference sequence). The CDR3 loop spans 13 amino acids. V lost 7 bases and J 4 bases, leaving 13 bases between the germline ends. CDR3 DNA: TGTGCCAGCACCGACGGGACTCGCTATGGCTACACCTTC. Protein: CASTDGTRYGYTF.

This clone showed up many times. DNA for the CDR3: TGTGCCAGCAGCTTGGGGGGATTTCTCTACGAGCAGTACTTC. Its protein product is CASSLGGFLYEQYF. V and J are TRBV7-9 and TRBJ2-7; D is perhaps TRBD2 (6 bases). Trimming cost V 3 bases and J 3 bases, with 12 bases left between them. From germline, CDR1 is SEHNR and CDR2 FQNEAQ (reference sequence). The CDR3 spans 14 residues.

J is TRBJ2-6 and V is TRBV2; D possibly corresponds to TRBD1 (6 bases). This CDR3 spans 15 amino acids. The V end lost 11 bases, the J end lost 0 bases, and 14 bases lay between the germline ends. Germline CDR1 reads SNHLY; CDR2 reads FYNNEI. CDR3 region: CAGGSAYSGANVLTF. CDR3 sequence (DNA): TGTGCCGGGGGCAGTGCCTACTCTGGGGCCAACGTCCTGACTTTC.

The chain recombines TRBV28 with TRBJ2-2, with D perhaps matching TRBD2 (6 bases). The CDR3 totals 14 residues. V dropped 7 bases and J dropped 2 bases, with 11 bases sitting between them. The germline CDR1 and CDR2 sequences are MDHEN and SYDVKM. Here the CDR3 reads CASTSGTNTGELFF. The CDR3 DNA is TGTGCCAGCACCTCCGGGACTAACACCGGGGAGCTGTTTTTT.

V gene TRBV11-3 combines with J gene TRBJ2-7, with D possibly matching TRBD1 (6 bases). The CDR3 loop spans 14 amino acids. Trimming pared 5 bases from V and 3 bases from J, leaving 14 bases between. Germline assignment: CDR1 SGHNT and CDR2 YENEEA. CDR3 residues: CASSRRGQNYEQYF. The CDR3 nucleotides read TGTGCCAGCAGCCGCCGAGGACAGAACTACGAGCAGTACTTC.

This chain links TRBV3-1 (or the pseudogene TRBV3-2) with TRBJ2-2; TRBD2 matches at 9 bases. Germline loops: CDR1 LGHDT, CDR2 YNNKEL (reference sequence). This CDR3 contains 15 residues. V gave up 4 bases and J gave up 3 bases; unmatched junction bases: 3. CDR3 sequence: CASSRAGGDTGELFF. In DNA form, the CDR3 reads TGTGCCAGCAGCCGAGCGGGAGGCGACACCGGGGAGCTGTTTTTT.

This chain's CDR3 is CASRSGGGNEKLFF. Here the CDR3 DNA reads TGTGCCAGCAGGTCAGGGGGTGGTAATGAAAAACTGTTTTTT. The chain links TRBV7-9 to TRBJ1-4, with TRBD1 matching 7 bases. CDR1 and CDR2 (germline): SEHNR, FQNEAQ (reference sequence). The CDR3 is 14 amino acids. V shed 6 bases and J 4 bases; nucleotides not matched to a gene: 5.

V gene TRBV19 combines with J gene TRBJ2-3, with 9 bases matching TRBD2. The V segment lost 3 bases and the J segment 4 bases; nucleotides outside the gene matches: 5. Germline-derived CDR1 and CDR2 are LNHDA and SQIVND (reference sequence). This CDR3 is 15 amino acids long. The CDR3 DNA reads TGTGCCAGTAGTATGGTAGCGGGAGCATCAGATACGCAGTATTTT. This sequence encodes CASSMVAGASDTQYF.

The rearrangement uses TRBV30 and TRBJ2-1, with TRBD1 matching 10 bases. Trimming at V came to 6 bases and at J to 4 bases, leaving 6 bases not matched to a gene. The germline gives CDR1 GTSNPN, CDR2 SVGIG (reference sequence). This CDR3 comprises 14 residues. CDR3 residues: CACGDRGFYNEQFF. The CDR3, as DNA: TGTGCCTGCGGGGACAGGGGCTTTTACAATGAGCAGTTCTTC.

This chain uses TRBV7-9 with TRBJ2-7; 8 positions agree with TRBD1. CDR1 SEHNR and CDR2 FQNEAQ come from the germline V gene (reference sequence). With 4 bases clipped from V and 2 bases from J, the junction kept 10 bases outside the gene matches. This CDR3 has 16 residues. The CDR3: CASSSIQGGPPYEQYF. DNA of the CDR3: TGTGCCAGCAGCTCAATACAGGGGGGACCACCCTACGAGCAGTACTTC.

CDR3 in amino acids: CATSRDRRNLNTEAFF. In DNA, the CDR3 is TGTGCCACCAGCAGAGATCGGCGGAACCTAAACACTGAAGCTTTCTTT. The V call is TRBV15, the J call TRBJ1-1; no firm D call. The CDR3 has 16 amino acids. Per the germline V gene, CDR1 is LNHNV and CDR2 is YYDKDF (reference sequence). The V end was cut by 0 bases, the J end by 2 bases, with 13 bases between. The complete variable domain, with remaining parts taken from reference TRBV15 and TRBJ1-1, reads DAMVIQNPRYQVTQFGKPVTLSCSQTLNHNVMYWYQQKSSQAPKLLFHYYDKDFNNEADTPDNFQSRRPNTSFCFLDIRSPGLGDTAMYLCATSRDRRNLNTEAFFGQGTRLTVV.

The chain has TRBV19 and TRBJ1-5; 8 nucleotides line up with TRBD1. The CDR3 has 11 amino acids. CDR1 and CDR2 (germline): LNHDA, SQIVND (reference sequence). The J segment lost 7 bases and the V segment lost 8 bases, leaving 1 base of the junction unmatched. This CDR3 reads CASGQGQPQHF. CDR3 bases: TGTGCCAGTGGACAGGGACAGCCCCAGCATTTT.

The chain recombines TRBV12-5 with TRBJ2-3; maybe TRBD1 (6 bases). Germline CDR1 is LGHNT and CDR2 is FRNRAP. This CDR3 spans 16 amino acids. Trimming stripped 3 bases from V and 1 base from J, with 14 bases between. The DNA of the CDR3 is TGTGCTAGTGGTTTCCCCCAGGGGTCCGGCACAGATACGCAGTATTTT. It encodes CASGFPQGSGTDTQYF.

The chain is built from TRBV27 and TRBJ2-3; weak D call: TRBD2 (5 bases). The CDR3 has 14 residues. V was clipped by 0 bases and J by 10 bases, with 14 bases between them. Germline CDR1 reads MNHEY; CDR2 reads SMNVEV (reference sequence). The CDR3, as DNA: TGTGCCAGCAGTTTATCGTTGGCGAGGGATGCGCAGTATTTT. It codes for CASSLSLARDAQYF.

V usage is TRBV5-6 and J usage is TRBJ1-4, with 7 bases matching TRBD1. The CDR3 is 15 residues long. The trim removed 0 bases at V and 4 bases at J, leaving 3 bases unmatched. CDR1 and CDR2 from the germline V gene are SGHDT and YYEEEE. DNA for the CDR3: TGTGCCAGCAGCTTGGTACGGGACAGTAATGAAAAACTGTTTTTT. It codes for CASSLVRDSNEKLFF.

This chain connects TRBV3-1 (or the pseudogene TRBV3-2) to TRBJ2-3; the match to TRBD1 covers 9 bases. The J segment lost 5 bases and the V segment lost 0 bases, leaving 15 bases of the junction unmatched. Germline CDR1 LGHDT, CDR2 YNNKEL (reference sequence). The CDR3 has 19 residues. CDR3 sequence: CASSQDERGQGSIVDTQYF. The DNA for the CDR3 is TGTGCCAGCAGCCAAGATGAGAGGGGACAGGGATCGATAGTAGATACGCAGTATTTT.

This chain connects TRBV4-2 to TRBJ2-7, with 11 bases identical to TRBD2. V shed 4 bases, J shed 1 base, and the junction held 6 bases outside the gene matches. CDR1 is LGHNA and CDR2 is YNFKEQ in the germline V gene. The CDR3 extends over 16 amino acids. The DNA of the CDR3 is TGTGCCAGCAGCCCCGCTAGCGGGAGGCTATCCTACGAGCAGTACTTC. Protein: CASSPASGRLSYEQYF.

The gene calls are TRBV5-1 and TRBJ1-1; the D gene is possibly TRBD1 (5 bases). Trimming stripped 0 bases from V and 11 bases from J, with 11 bases between. The V gene's germline CDR1 is SGHRS and CDR2 YFSETQ. The CDR3 loop spans 12 amino acids. CDR3 sequence: CASSLEGNGAFF. The CDR3 coding sequence is TGCGCCAGCAGCTTGGAGGGGAATGGGGCTTTCTTT.

The CDR3 DNA reads as TGCGCCAGCAGCTTGGGGACTAGCGGGTACACAGATACGCAGTATTTT. It is translated as CASSLGTSGYTDTQYF. The chain combines TRBV5-1 with TRBJ2-3; 11 bases are shared with TRBD2. J was trimmed by 2 bases and V by 0 bases; bases with no gene match: 2. The CDR3 runs to 16 residues. Germline loops: CDR1 SGHRS, CDR2 YFSETQ.

V usage is TRBV9 and J usage is TRBJ1-1, with no clear D. This CDR3 is built from 13 residues. Trimming left V 1 base short and J 1 base short, with 5 bases between. The germline gives CDR1 SGDLS, CDR2 YYNGEE. As DNA, the CDR3 is TGTGCCAGCAGCGTACGGTCGAACACTGAAGCTTTCTTT. Translation gives CASSVRSNTEAFF.

J is TRBJ1-2 and V is TRBV7-2; tentative D call: TRBD1 (5 bases). Trimming took off 1 base at V and 8 bases at J, with 11 bases between the two ends. Germline V gene data show CDR1 as SGHTA and CDR2 as FQGNSA. The CDR3 extends over 13 amino acids. The CDR3 DNA reads TGTGCCAGCAGCTTAGGGGGCATTAACGGCTACACCTTC. Its protein product is CASSLGGINGYTF.